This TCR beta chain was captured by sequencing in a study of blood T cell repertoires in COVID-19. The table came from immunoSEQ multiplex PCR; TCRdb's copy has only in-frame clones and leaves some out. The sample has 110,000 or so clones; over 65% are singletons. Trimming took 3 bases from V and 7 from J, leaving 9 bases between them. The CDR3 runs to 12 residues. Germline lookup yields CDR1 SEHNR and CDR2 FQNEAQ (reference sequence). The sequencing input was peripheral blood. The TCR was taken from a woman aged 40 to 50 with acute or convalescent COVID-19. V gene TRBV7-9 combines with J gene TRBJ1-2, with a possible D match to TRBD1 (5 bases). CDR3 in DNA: TGTGCCAGCAGCTTTGGGGACTTTGGCTACACCTTC. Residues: CASSFGDFGYTF.